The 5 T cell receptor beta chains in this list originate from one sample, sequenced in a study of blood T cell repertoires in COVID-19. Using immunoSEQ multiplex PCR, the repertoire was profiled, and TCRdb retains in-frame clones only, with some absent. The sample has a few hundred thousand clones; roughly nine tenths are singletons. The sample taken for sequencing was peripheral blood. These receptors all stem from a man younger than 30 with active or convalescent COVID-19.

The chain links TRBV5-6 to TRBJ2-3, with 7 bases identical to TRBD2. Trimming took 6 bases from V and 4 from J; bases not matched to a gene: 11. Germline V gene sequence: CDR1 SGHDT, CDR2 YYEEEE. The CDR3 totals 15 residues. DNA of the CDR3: TGTGCCAGCACCTCTTGGGCGGGGGATCCAGATACGCAGTATTTT. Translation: CASTSWAGDPDTQYF.

The CDR3 region is CASSYRGGLTEAFF. Here the CDR3 DNA reads TGTGCCAGCAGTTATAGGGGGGGCTTAACCGAAGCTTTCTTT. V is TRBV27 and J is TRBJ1-1; maybe TRBD1 (6 bases). The CDR3 runs to 14 residues. Germline V gene data show CDR1 as MNHEY and CDR2 as SMNVEV (reference sequence). Deletions cut 4 bases from V and 8 bases from J, with 17 bases between.

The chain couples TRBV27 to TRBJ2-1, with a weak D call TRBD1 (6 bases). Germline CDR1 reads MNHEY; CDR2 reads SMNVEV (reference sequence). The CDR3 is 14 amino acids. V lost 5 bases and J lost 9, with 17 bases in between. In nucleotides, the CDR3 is TGTGCCAGCAGTCCGATCCGGGGACACAGTGAGCAGTTCTTC. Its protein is CASSPIRGHSEQFF.

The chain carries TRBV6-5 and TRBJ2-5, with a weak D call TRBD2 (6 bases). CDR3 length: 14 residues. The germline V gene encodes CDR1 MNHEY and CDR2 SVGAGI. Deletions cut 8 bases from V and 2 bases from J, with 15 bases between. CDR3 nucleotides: TGTGCCAGCCGAGTAAGGGACTGGCAAGAGACCCAGTACTTC. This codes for CASRVRDWQETQYF.

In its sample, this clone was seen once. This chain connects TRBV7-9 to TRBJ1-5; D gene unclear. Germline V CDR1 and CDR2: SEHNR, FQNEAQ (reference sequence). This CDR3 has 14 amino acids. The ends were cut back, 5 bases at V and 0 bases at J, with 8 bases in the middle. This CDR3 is CASSHSSSNQPQHF. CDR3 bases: TGTGCCAGCAGCCACAGTTCTAGCAATCAGCCCCAGCATTTT.